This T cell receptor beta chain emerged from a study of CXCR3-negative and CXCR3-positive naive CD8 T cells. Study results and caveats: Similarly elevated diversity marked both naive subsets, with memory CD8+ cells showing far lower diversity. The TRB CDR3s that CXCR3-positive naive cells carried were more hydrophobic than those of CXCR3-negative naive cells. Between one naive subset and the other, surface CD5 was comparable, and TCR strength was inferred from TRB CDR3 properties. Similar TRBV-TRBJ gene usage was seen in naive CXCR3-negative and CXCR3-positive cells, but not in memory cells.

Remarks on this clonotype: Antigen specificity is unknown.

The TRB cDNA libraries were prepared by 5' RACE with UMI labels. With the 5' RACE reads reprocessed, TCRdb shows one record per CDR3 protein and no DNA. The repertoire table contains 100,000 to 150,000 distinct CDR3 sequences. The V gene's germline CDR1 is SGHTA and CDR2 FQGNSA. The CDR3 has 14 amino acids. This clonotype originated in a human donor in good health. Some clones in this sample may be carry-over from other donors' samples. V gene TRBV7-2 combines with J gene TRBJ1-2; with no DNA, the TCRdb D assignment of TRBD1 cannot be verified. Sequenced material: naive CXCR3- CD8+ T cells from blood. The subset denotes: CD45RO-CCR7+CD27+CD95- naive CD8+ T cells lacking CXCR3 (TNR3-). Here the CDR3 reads CASSSGRGVYGYTF. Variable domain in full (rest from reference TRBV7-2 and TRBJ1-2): GAGVSQSPSNKVTEKGKDVELRCDPISGHTALYWYRQSLGQGLEFLIYFQGNSAPDKSGLPSDRFSAERTGGSVSTLTIQRTQQEDSAVYLCASSSGRGVYGYTFGSGTRLTVV.